These 14 T cell receptor beta chains originate from one sample sequenced in a study of T-cell memory formation after mild COVID-19. TCRdb recomputed calls from the 5' RACE reads with MiXCR, one row per CDR3 protein. The table includes around 200,000 distinct CDR3 sequences, around 25% detected once. Sequenced input: PBMCs or a T cell subset sorted from them (not recorded which). The receptor set was obtained from an adult woman who had mild COVID-19 (a few samples of this study predate the infection). Cell type and time point are not known.

This clonotype has more than one count but fewer than ten. The rearrangement uses TRBV4-3 and TRBJ2-3, with a weak D call TRBD1 (6 bases). This CDR3 has 14 residues. Germline V lookup: CDR1 LGHNA, CDR2 YSLEER. V lost 0 bases and J lost 6, with 10 bases in between. The CDR3 loop is CASSQEGGRDTQYF. Here the CDR3 DNA reads TGCGCCAGCAGCCAAGAAGGGGGTAGGGATACGCAGTATTTT.

This clonotype occurred once. The chain combines TRBV5-6 with TRBJ2-3; the match to TRBD2 covers 10 bases. The CDR3 is 19 amino acids. With 0 bases clipped from V and 1 base from J, the junction kept 11 bases outside the gene matches. Germline V gives CDR1 SGHDT, CDR2 YYEEEE. The CDR3 here is CASSLAGTSAWGRTDTQYF. Written as DNA, the CDR3 is TGTGCCAGCAGCTTGGCCGGGACTAGCGCCTGGGGGCGCACAGATACGCAGTATTTT. Full variable domain (outside the CDR3, taken from reference TRBV5-6 and TRBJ2-3): DAGVTQSPTHLIKTRGQQVTLRCSPKSGHDTVSWYQQALGQGPQFIFQYYEEEERQRGNFPDRFSGHQFPNYSSELNVNALLLGDSALYLCASSLAGTSAWGRTDTQYFGPGTRLTVL.

This sequence joins TRBV12-3 or TRBV12-4 and TRBJ2-1; D perhaps matches TRBD1 (5 bases). Trimming removed 1 base at V and 1 base at J, with 8 bases between. This CDR3 is built from 15 residues. CDR3 nucleotide sequence: TGTGCCAGCAGTTTAGTGGGGCGTTCCTACAATGAGCAGTTCTTC. Encoded protein: CASSLVGRSYNEQFF.

The table lists this clonotype with a few counts. The chain carries TRBV3-1 and TRBJ2-1, with 9 bases identical to TRBD2. The germline CDR1 and CDR2 sequences are LGHDT and YNNKEL (reference sequence). Losses at the gene ends were 0 bases for V and 4 bases for J; bases not matched to a gene: 4. The CDR3 is 16 amino acids. The CDR3 coding sequence is TGTGCCAGCAGCCAAGACCTTACTAGCGGGTACAATGAGCAGTTCTTC. Its translation: CASSQDLTSGYNEQFF.

The chain joins TRBV4-3 to TRBJ1-2; TRBD1 matches at 9 bases. Germline loops: CDR1 LGHNA, CDR2 YSLEER. This CDR3 is 17 amino acids long. The ends lost 2 bases at V and 6 bases at J; junction bases unmatched: 13. The CDR3 is CASSQLLRGQGKDGYTF. CDR3 coding DNA: TGCGCCAGCAGCCAACTCCTAAGAGGACAGGGGAAGGATGGCTACACCTTC.

This chain joins TRBV5-1 and TRBJ2-7, with D tentatively TRBD1 (6 bases). Germline loops: CDR1 SGHRS, CDR2 YFSETQ. The CDR3 runs to 13 residues. Trimming left V 0 bases short and J 7 bases short, with 11 bases between. The CDR3 DNA sequence: TGCGCCAGCAGCTTGGCCGGACAGCGGGAGCAGTACTTC. This codes for CASSLAGQREQYF.

This clonotype occurred a few times. This chain connects TRBV30 to TRBJ1-4, with a tentative D call TRBD1 (6 bases). The CDR3 extends over 14 amino acids. V was clipped by 0 bases and J by 8 bases, with 13 bases between them. Germline V lookup: CDR1 GTSNPN, CDR2 SVGIG (reference sequence). The CDR3: CAWSVGQGREKLFF. The DNA for the CDR3 is TGTGCCTGGAGTGTAGGCCAGGGGAGGGAAAAACTGTTTTTT.

The chain combines TRBV5-4 with TRBJ2-1; D may be TRBD1 (5 bases). Per the germline V gene, CDR1 is SGHNT and CDR2 is YYREEE (reference sequence). This CDR3 contains 15 residues. The V gene lost 1 base and the J gene lost 2 bases, with 10 bases spanning the gap. The chain's CDR3 is CASSLYQGAYNEQFF. The DNA for the CDR3 is TGTGCCAGCAGCTTGTACCAGGGTGCCTACAATGAGCAGTTCTTC. Full variable domain (rest looked up from reference TRBV5-4 and TRBJ2-1): ETGVTQSPTHLIKTRGQQVTLRCSSQSGHNTVSWYQQALGQGPQFIFQYYREEENGRGNFPPRFSGLQFPNYSSELNVNALELDDSALYLCASSLYQGAYNEQFFGPGTRLTVL.

The chain uses TRBV27 and TRBJ2-7, with TRBD2 matching 7 bases. With V trimmed by 2 bases and J by 6 bases, 10 bases remained unmatched. The CDR3 loop spans 15 amino acids. Per germline, CDR1 MNHEY and CDR2 SMNVEV (reference sequence). The CDR3 here is CASSLRLAGSSEQYF. The CDR3 DNA is TGTGCCAGCAGTTTACGACTAGCCGGGAGTTCCGAGCAGTACTTC.

The chain has TRBV9 and TRBJ2-7; the D gene is possibly TRBD2 (5 bases). This CDR3 is 15 amino acids long. Germline CDR1 reads SGDLS; CDR2 reads YYNGEE. The V end lost 3 bases, the J end lost 2 bases, and 15 bases lay between the germline ends. The CDR3 protein is CASSASPGVTYEQYF. CDR3 coding DNA: TGTGCCAGCAGCGCATCTCCCGGGGTCACCTACGAGCAGTACTTC.

The rearrangement links TRBV2 to TRBJ2-3, with D perhaps matching TRBD1 (5 bases). Per germline, CDR1 SNHLY and CDR2 FYNNEI. CDR3 length equals 15 residues. The V and J ends lost 4 bases and 4 bases respectively, with 15 bases between them. The CDR3 spells CASSVWSGNADTQYF. CDR3 coding DNA: TGTGCCAGCAGTGTTTGGTCAGGGAATGCAGATACGCAGTATTTT.

The rearrangement links TRBV9 to TRBJ2-1; 9 positions agree with TRBD1. The CDR3 runs 15 residues. From germline, CDR1 is SGDLS and CDR2 YYNGEE. The ends lost 5 bases at V and 8 bases at J; junction bases unmatched: 11. The CDR3 protein is CASSLGQGPLDEQFF. CDR3 DNA: TGTGCCAGCAGTCTCGGACAGGGGCCCCTCGATGAGCAGTTCTTC.

This rearrangement joins TRBV2 to TRBJ2-1; possible D gene TRBD1, 7 bases. This CDR3 comprises 15 residues. Per the germline V gene, CDR1 is SNHLY and CDR2 is FYNNEI. Trimming removed 6 bases from V and 4 bases from J, with 16 bases in between. CDR3 sequence (DNA): TGTGCCAGCAGCAAGAACAGGGGAGGATACAATGAGCAGTTCTTC. Residues: CASSKNRGGYNEQFF.

This sequence joins TRBV2 and TRBJ2-5; D uncertain. Germline V gives CDR1 SNHLY, CDR2 FYNNEI. Deletions cut 1 base from V and 3 bases from J, with 3 bases between. The CDR3 totals 12 residues. The CDR3 sequence: CASSEVEETQYF. The CDR3 coding sequence is TGTGCCAGCAGTGAAGTCGAAGAGACCCAGTACTTC.